Included here is one TCR beta chain sequence, with context. These data belong to a study of cytotoxic CD8 clonotypes in ibrutinib-treated CLL. Measured with immunoSEQ multiplex PCR; TCRdb has only the in-frame clones, and not every one. The sample lists hundreds of thousands of clones, roughly 79% seen once, with roughly an eighth in the top ten. The clonotype comes from a human donor with chronic lymphocytic leukemia. The material sequenced was PBMCs, taken after 12 months of ibrutinib treatment.

The CDR3 DNA follows: TGTGCCAGCAGCGTAGGCCACACAGATACGCAGTATTTT. The encoded protein is CASSVGHTDTQYF. The chain links TRBV9 to TRBJ2-3; D gene ambiguous. This CDR3 is built from 13 residues. Germline V lookup: CDR1 SGDLS, CDR2 YYNGEE. V was cut by 0 bases and J by 2 bases, with 4 bases left in between.